The rows below give T cell receptor beta chains drawn from one sample of a study of cytomegalovirus exposure and HLA in healthy donors. Clones were read by immunoSEQ multiplex PCR, and TCRdb kept only the in-frame ones, dropping some. This sample has about 94,000 clones; 65% to 80% occur once, and the top ten carry around 7%. Input material: PBMCs. The receptors here all came from a man aged 35-49 years in good health and CMV-seropositive. Each CDR3 is given with its conserved first and last residue. The D gene is left open where the match is weak. Not every row has a clone size; where given, it reads once, few, many or a size class.

V: TRBV10-3; size: .; J: TRBJ1-4; D: .; DNA: TGTGCCCCCCCCTCGGTCAGAAAAAGGGGCGACCTAAGGCCCGAAAAACTGTTTTTT; CDR3: CAPPSVRKRGDLRPEKLFF
V: TRBV10-3; size: .; J: TRBJ1-2; D: .; DNA: TGTGCCATCAGCTTGGGAGGGGGGAATAACTATGGCTACACCTTC; CDR3: CAISLGGGNNYGYTF
V: TRBV7-9; size: .; J: TRBJ2-2; D: TRBD1; DNA: TGTGCCAGCAGCGCCAGACAGGGGGGAACCGGGGAGCTGTTTTTT; CDR3: CASSARQGGTGELFF
V: TRBV7-3; size: .; J: TRBJ2-1; D: TRBD1; DNA: TGTGCCAGCAGCTTAAATGGAGGGACAGGACTAGAGCAGTTCTTC; CDR3: CASSLNGGTGLEQFF
V: TRBV11-3; size: .; J: TRBJ1-3; D: .; DNA: TGTGCCAGCCTGGTACGAGGGATATATTTT; CDR3: CASLVRGIYF
V: TRBV14; size: .; J: TRBJ2-1; D: TRBD1; DNA: TGTGCCAGCAGTCCCAGGACAGGGTCGATTGGGCATGAGCAGTTCTTC; CDR3: CASSPRTGSIGHEQFF
V: TRBV5-4; size: .; J: TRBJ2-7; D: TRBD2; DNA: TGTGCCAGCAGCTCGCGGGGCGGGAGCGACGAGCAGTACTTC; CDR3: CASSSRGGSDEQYF
V: TRBV21-1; size: .; J: TRBJ2-7; D: .; DNA: TGTGCCAGCAGCGAGGGAAGGGTCCCCTACGAGCAGTACTTC; CDR3: CASSEGRVPYEQYF
V: TRBV27; size: .; J: TRBJ1-2; D: TRBD1; DNA: TGTGCCAGCAGTTTTGCAGGGGGAAGGGATGGCTACACCTTC; CDR3: CASSFAGGRDGYTF
V: TRBV7-7; size: once; J: TRBJ2-5; D: .; DNA: TGTGCTAGCAGCGTCGGAAGGGGGTACCAAGAGACCCAGTACTTC; CDR3: CASSVGRGYQETQYF
V: TRBV27; size: .; J: TRBJ1-2; D: TRBD1; DNA: TGTGCCAGCAGTTCGCGCAGGGGGGACTATGGCTACACCTTC; CDR3: CASSSRRGDYGYTF
V: TRBV7-2; size: .; J: TRBJ2-3; D: TRBD2; DNA: TGTGCCAGCAGCTCCGTGACTAGCGTGGATACGCAGTATTTT; CDR3: CASSSVTSVDTQYF
V: TRBV4-2; size: .; J: TRBJ2-3; D: TRBD2; DNA: TGTGCCAGCAGCCAAGCGGGACTAGCGGGGGACTTTCAAACAGATACGCAGTATTTT; CDR3: CASSQAGLAGDFQTDTQYF
V: TRBV5-1; size: .; J: TRBJ2-1; D: .; DNA: TGCGCCAGCAGCTTGGTACGGGGGACTGAGCAGTTCTTC; CDR3: CASSLVRGTEQFF
V: TRBV11-2; size: .; J: TRBJ2-3; D: TRBD2; DNA: TGTGCCAGCAGCCGATCTCTAGCGGGGAACACAGATACGCAGTATTTT; CDR3: CASSRSLAGNTDTQYF
V: TRBV6-1; size: .; J: TRBJ2-3; D: .; DNA: TGTGCCAGCAGTGAGGCACCCGGAGGGCAGCCAGATACGCAGTATTTT; CDR3: CASSEAPGGQPDTQYF
V: TRBV11-2; size: .; J: TRBJ2-4; D: .; DNA: TGTGCCAGCAGCTTTGGGGGCGCGGACATTCAGTACTTC; CDR3: CASSFGGADIQYF
V: TRBV6-5; size: .; J: TRBJ2-1; D: TRBD1; DNA: TGTGCCAGCAGCAGACAGGGCCGTGGGTACAATGAGCAGTTCTTC; CDR3: CASSRQGRGYNEQFF
V: TRBV5-4; size: .; J: TRBJ2-1; D: .; DNA: TGTGCCAGCAGCCTCCGGGGCTCCTACAATGAGCAGTTCTTC; CDR3: CASSLRGSYNEQFF
V: TRBV19; size: .; J: TRBJ1-4; D: .; DNA: TGTGCCAGTAGGGAGGGGTTCGGAACTAATGAAAAACTGTTTTTT; CDR3: CASREGFGTNEKLFF
V: TRBV7-9; size: few; J: TRBJ2-3; D: .; DNA: TGTGCCAGCAGCTTAGGAGGGGGGGGACCTAGCACAGATACGCAGTATTTT; CDR3: CASSLGGGGPSTDTQYF
V: TRBV5-1; size: .; J: TRBJ2-3; D: .; DNA: TGCGCCAGCAGCTCCCTAGCTAACACAGATACGCAGTATTTT; CDR3: CASSSLANTDTQYF